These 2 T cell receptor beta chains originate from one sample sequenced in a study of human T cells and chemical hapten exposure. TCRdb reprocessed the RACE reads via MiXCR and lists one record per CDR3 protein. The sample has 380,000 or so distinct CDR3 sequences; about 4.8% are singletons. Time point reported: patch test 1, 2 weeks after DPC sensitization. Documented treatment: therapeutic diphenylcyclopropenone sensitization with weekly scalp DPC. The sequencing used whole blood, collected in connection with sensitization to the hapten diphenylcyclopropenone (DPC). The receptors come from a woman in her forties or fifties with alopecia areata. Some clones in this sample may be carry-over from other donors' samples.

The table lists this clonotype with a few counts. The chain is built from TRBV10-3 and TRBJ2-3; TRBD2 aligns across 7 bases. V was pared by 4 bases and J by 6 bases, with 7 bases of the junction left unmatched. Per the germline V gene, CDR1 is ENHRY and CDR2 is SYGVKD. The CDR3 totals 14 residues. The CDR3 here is CAISGFEGGDTQYF. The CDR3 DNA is TGTGCCATCAGTGGCTTTGAGGGAGGGGATACGCAGTATTTT.

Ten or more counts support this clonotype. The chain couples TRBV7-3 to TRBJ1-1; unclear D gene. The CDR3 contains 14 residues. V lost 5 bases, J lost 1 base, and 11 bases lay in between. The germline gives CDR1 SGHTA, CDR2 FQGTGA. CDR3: CASSHGGKNTEAFF. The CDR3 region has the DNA TGTGCCAGCAGCCATGGAGGGAAGAACACTGAAGCTTTCTTT. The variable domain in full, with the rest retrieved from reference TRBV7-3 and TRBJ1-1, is GAGVSQTPSNKVTEKGKYVELRCDPISGHTALYWYRQSLGQGPEFLIYFQGTGAADDSGLPNDRFFAVRPEGSVSTLKIQRTERGDSAVYLCASSHGGKNTEAFFGQGTRLTVV.